Following are 8 T cell receptor beta chains from one sample sequenced in a study of response to subunit inactivated influenza vaccine. TCRdb reprocessed the RT-PCR reads via MiXCR and lists one record per CDR3 protein. The sample holds 500,000 to 600,000 distinct CDR3 sequences, 12% seen once. This specimen was PBMCs from blood, taken on the day of vaccination. The receptors shown here come from a man aged 45-65 years who received an inactivated influenza vaccine.

The chain has TRBV6-2 or TRBV6-3 and TRBJ1-6, with D unclear. The ends were cut back, 6 bases at V and 10 bases at J, with 13 bases in the middle. Germline CDR1 MNHEY, CDR2 SVGEGT. CDR3 size: 13 residues. For the CDR3, the DNA is TGTGCCAGCAGCTCGGACCGGTCGTCACCCCTCCACTTT. This codes for CASSSDRSSPLHF.

In its sample, this clonotype was seen a few times. This rearrangement joins TRBV11-2 to TRBJ1-5; 12 bases fit TRBD1. Germline V gene data show CDR1 as SGHAT and CDR2 as FQNNGV. The CDR3 covers 17 residues. V was pared by 3 bases and J by 3 bases, with 6 bases of the junction left unmatched. The CDR3 reads CASSLGTGGELNQPQHF. The CDR3 DNA is TGTGCCAGCAGCTTGGGGACAGGGGGCGAACTCAATCAGCCCCAGCATTTT.

This clonotype was recorded a few times. V is TRBV2 and J is TRBJ2-7; D is possibly TRBD1 (6 bases). V lost 5 bases and J lost 0, with 11 bases in between. Germline CDR1 is SNHLY and CDR2 is FYNNEI. The CDR3 has 14 residues. The CDR3 loop is CASSIRQDSYEQYF. DNA of the CDR3: TGTGCCAGCAGTATCCGACAGGACTCCTACGAGCAGTACTTC.

This clonotype occurred a few times. CDR3: CASSLPHLTSGAYNEQFF. The CDR3 DNA sequence: TGTGCCAGCAGCCTCCCCCACCTGACTAGCGGAGCTTACAATGAGCAGTTCTTC. The V gene is TRBV11-2, the J gene TRBJ2-1; TRBD2 matches 9 bases. The trim removed 5 bases at V and 4 bases at J, leaving 15 bases unmatched. Germline-derived CDR1 and CDR2 are SGHAT and FQNNGV. The CDR3 extends over 18 amino acids.

The chain employs TRBV7-9 and TRBJ2-5, with TRBD2 matching 7 bases. The CDR3 runs to 15 residues. CDR1 and CDR2 from the germline V gene are SEHNR and FQNEAQ (reference sequence). Trimming removed 6 bases from V and 4 bases from J; junction bases left unmatched: 11. The CDR3 nucleotides read TGTGCCAGCAGTCGAATCCGGGACTATATAGAGACCCAGTACTTC. Encoded protein: CASSRIRDYIETQYF.

This clonotype was observed many times. V usage is TRBV9 and J usage is TRBJ2-3; 7 bases map to TRBD2. The CDR3 covers 16 residues. Germline CDR1 SGDLS, CDR2 YYNGEE. The J segment lost 1 base and the V segment lost 4 bases, leaving 9 bases of the junction unmatched. The CDR3 is CASSSIAGDRTDTQYF. In DNA form, the CDR3 reads TGTGCCAGCAGCTCAATAGCGGGCGACCGCACAGATACGCAGTATTTT.

This clonotype was seen more than once but under ten times. V and J are TRBV15 and TRBJ2-7, with D unclear. The length of the CDR3 is 13 residues. Germline values: CDR1 LNHNV, CDR2 YYDKDF (reference sequence). V shed 3 bases and J shed 5 bases, with 11 bases lying between them. In nucleotides, the CDR3 is TGTGCCACCAGCAGCACACTGGGGAACGAGCAGTACTTC. Translated, it gives CATSSTLGNEQYF.

The chain joins TRBV7-9 to TRBJ2-7; D remains ambiguous. The CDR3 is 15 amino acids. CDR1 SEHNR and CDR2 FQNEAQ come from the germline V gene (reference sequence). V was shortened by 2 bases and J by 4 bases, with 15 bases between the two germline ends. CDR3 protein: CASSLPQGFPYEQYF. Here the CDR3 DNA reads TGTGCCAGCAGCTTACCTCAAGGGTTTCCTTACGAGCAGTACTTC.